This T cell receptor beta chain originates from a study of cytomegalovirus exposure and HLA in healthy donors. With respect to this clone: What it recognizes is unknown.

It was with 60 Vbeta and 13 Jbeta primers that the PCR ran. This table comes from immunoSEQ multiplex PCR, and its TCRdb copy is limited to in-frame clones, with some not included. The table records some 110,000 clones, about 70% of them present only once. Looked up from germline, CDR1 is SGHTA and CDR2 is FQGNSA. The CDR3 consists of 13 residues. V shed 0 bases and J shed 8 bases, with 10 bases lying between them. Study-wide points: A later analysis associated some 16,000 TCR beta sequences with HLA alleles at a 0.05 false discovery rate. There were reportedly fewer N-insertions in an Asian-associated ancestry cluster than the approximately 670-donor mean, in a later analysis.

This clonotype was obtained from a man aged 25-45 years in good health and CMV-seropositive. The sequenced material came from PBMCs. This chain uses TRBV7-2 with TRBJ1-2; D remains unclear. CDR3 region: CASSLAYSGGYTF. CDR3 coding DNA: TGTGCCAGCAGCTTAGCTTATTCGGGAGGCTACACCTTC.